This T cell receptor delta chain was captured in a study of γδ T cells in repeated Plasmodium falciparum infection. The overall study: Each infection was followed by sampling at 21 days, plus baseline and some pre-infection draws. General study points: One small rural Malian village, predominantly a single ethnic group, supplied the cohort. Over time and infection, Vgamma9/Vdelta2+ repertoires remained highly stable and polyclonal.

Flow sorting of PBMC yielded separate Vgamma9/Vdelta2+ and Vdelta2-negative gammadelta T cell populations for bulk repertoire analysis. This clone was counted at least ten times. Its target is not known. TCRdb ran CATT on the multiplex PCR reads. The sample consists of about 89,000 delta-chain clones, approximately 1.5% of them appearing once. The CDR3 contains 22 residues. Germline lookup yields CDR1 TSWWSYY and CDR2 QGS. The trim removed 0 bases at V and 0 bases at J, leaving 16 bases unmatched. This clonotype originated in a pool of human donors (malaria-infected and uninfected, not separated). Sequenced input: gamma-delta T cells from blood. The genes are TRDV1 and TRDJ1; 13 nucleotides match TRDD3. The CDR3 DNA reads TGTGCTCTTGGGGAACTAGGGATCCTACGTACTGGGGGATACGGGTACACCGATAAACTCATCTTT. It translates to CALGELGILRTGGYGYTDKLIF.